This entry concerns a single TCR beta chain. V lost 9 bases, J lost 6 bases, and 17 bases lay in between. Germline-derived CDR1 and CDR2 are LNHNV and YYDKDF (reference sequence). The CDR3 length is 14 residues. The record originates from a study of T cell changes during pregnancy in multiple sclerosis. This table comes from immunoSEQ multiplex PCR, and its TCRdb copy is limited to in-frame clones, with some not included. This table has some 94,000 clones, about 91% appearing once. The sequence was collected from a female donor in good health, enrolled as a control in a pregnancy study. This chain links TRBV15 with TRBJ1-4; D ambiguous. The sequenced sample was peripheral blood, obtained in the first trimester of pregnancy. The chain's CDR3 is CATSIQREHEKLFF. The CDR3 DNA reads TGTGCCACTTCCATACAGAGGGAGCATGAAAAACTGTTTTTT. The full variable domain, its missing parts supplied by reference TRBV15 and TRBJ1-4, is DAMVIQNPRYQVTQFGKPVTLSCSQTLNHNVMYWYQQKSSQAPKLLFHYYDKDFNNEADTPDNFQSRRPNTSFCFLDIRSPGLGDTAMYLCATSIQREHEKLFFGSGTQLSVL.